This passage covers 18 T cell receptor beta chains from one sample sequenced in a study of T cells after somatic rescue of genetic block. Here immunoSEQ multiplex PCR was the method, and the copy in TCRdb shows in-frame clones only, minus some. The sample has about 70,000 clones, about 90% seen once. The sequenced material came from peripheral blood mononuclear cells (PBMCs). These receptor sequences come from a man between 40 and 49 years old.

The rearrangement links TRBV2 to TRBJ1-3; tentatively, D is TRBD1 (5 bases). Per germline, CDR1 SNHLY and CDR2 FYNNEI. Trimming took 0 bases from V and 0 from J, leaving 9 bases between them. This CDR3 comprises 16 residues. The CDR3 region has the DNA TGTGCCAGCAGTGAAGCGCGGGGGAGCTCTGGAAACACCATATATTTT. It codes for CASSEARGSSGNTIYF.

The V call is TRBV7-9, the J call TRBJ2-1; D gene uncertain. In germline, CDR1 is SEHNR, CDR2 FQNEAQ (reference sequence). Trimming removed 2 bases at V and 0 bases at J, with 11 bases between. CDR3 length: 16 amino acids. CDR3 residues: CASSLTPESSYNEQFF. The CDR3, as DNA: TGTGCCAGCAGCTTAACTCCTGAAAGCTCCTACAATGAGCAGTTCTTC.

This CDR3 is CASGGQVGTGELFF. The CDR3 DNA reads as TGCGCCAGCGGTGGACAGGTTGGGACCGGGGAGCTGTTTTTT. The chain carries TRBV10-1 and TRBJ2-2; 7 bases fit TRBD1. This CDR3 contains 14 residues. Trimming at V came to 8 bases and at J to 5 bases, leaving 8 bases not matched to a gene. Germline V gives CDR1 WNHNN, CDR2 SYGVQD (reference sequence).

The chain is built from TRBV7-9 and TRBJ2-2; a weak D match, TRBD1 (5 bases). Germline CDR1 SEHNR, CDR2 FQNEAQ (reference sequence). Deletions cut 5 bases from V and 8 bases from J, with 9 bases between. There are 12 residues in the CDR3. For the CDR3, the DNA is TGTGCCAGCAGCCCAAGGGGAGGGGAGCTGTTTTTT. It yields the protein CASSPRGGELFF.

The chain links TRBV27 to TRBJ1-1; TRBD1 agrees at 11 bases. Germline V CDR1 and CDR2: MNHEY, SMNVEV (reference sequence). CDR3 length equals 15 residues. V gave up 4 bases and J gave up 4 bases; unmatched junction bases: 5. CDR3 bases: TGTGCCAGCAGTTCGGGGACAGGGGGAAGCACTGAAGCTTTCTTT. Its translation is CASSSGTGGSTEAFF.

The chain links TRBV7-3 to TRBJ2-3; weak D call: TRBD2 (6 bases). V was clipped by 5 bases and J by 1 base, with 16 bases between them. The CDR3 length is 16 residues. Germline loops: CDR1 SGHTA, CDR2 FQGTGA. The CDR3 sequence is CASSPVAGRGTDTQYF. The CDR3 region has the DNA TGTGCCAGCAGCCCCGTTGCGGGGCGGGGCACAGATACGCAGTATTTT.

The chain combines TRBV10-3 with TRBJ2-1, with no clear D. The CDR3 is 11 amino acids. The germline V gene encodes CDR1 ENHRY and CDR2 SYGVKD. With 2 bases removed from V and 8 bases from J, the gap between germline ends came to 4 bases. The CDR3 reads CAISEGDEQFF. The CDR3 region has the DNA TGTGCCATCAGTGAGGGTGATGAGCAGTTCTTC.

The V and J genes are TRBV15 and TRBJ1-4; D gene uncertain. This CDR3 has 15 residues. The V gene lost 5 bases and the J gene lost 4 bases, with 14 bases spanning the gap. Germline V gene data show CDR1 as LNHNV and CDR2 as YYDKDF (reference sequence). The CDR3 is CATSVRVQLNEKLFF. In DNA form, the CDR3 reads TGTGCCACCAGCGTTCGTGTGCAGCTTAATGAAAAACTGTTTTTT. Full variable domain (rest looked up from reference TRBV15 and TRBJ1-4): DAMVIQNPRYQVTQFGKPVTLSCSQTLNHNVMYWYQQKSSQAPKLLFHYYDKDFNNEADTPDNFQSRRPNTSFCFLDIRSPGLGDTAMYLCATSVRVQLNEKLFFGSGTQLSVL.

The gene calls are TRBV7-8 and TRBJ1-2; 7 positions match TRBD1. The V and J ends lost 5 bases and 9 bases, in that order; junction bases with no gene match: 12. Germline V CDR1 and CDR2: SGHVS, FQNEAQ. This CDR3 has 14 amino acids. CDR3 residues: CASSPGGDTTRYTF. The CDR3 coding sequence is TGTGCCAGCAGCCCAGGGGGGGATACCACTCGCTACACCTTC.

V is TRBV4-1 and J is TRBJ2-2; D is undetermined. Deletions cut 1 base from V and 3 bases from J, with 6 bases between. Per germline, CDR1 MGHRA and CDR2 YSYEKL. This CDR3 spans 14 amino acids. This CDR3 is CASSQVLYTGELFF. CDR3 nucleotide sequence: TGCGCCAGCAGCCAAGTGTTGTACACCGGGGAGCTGTTTTTT.

This rearrangement joins TRBV5-8 to TRBJ1-3; D unclear. The V end lost 2 bases, the J end lost 4 bases, and 7 bases lay between the germline ends. The CDR3 spans 13 residues. Germline V gene data show CDR1 as SGHTS and CDR2 as YDEGEE. CDR3 bases: TGTGCCAGCAGCTTATGGGGAGGAAACACCATATATTTT. This translates into CASSLWGGNTIYF.

This chain links TRBV6-6 with TRBJ2-1; TRBD2 aligns across 10 bases. The length of the CDR3 is 16 residues. Germline V gives CDR1 MNHNY, CDR2 SVGAGI (reference sequence). Losses at the gene ends were 6 bases for V and 6 bases for J; bases not matched to a gene: 11. The DNA of the CDR3 is TGTGCCAGCAGGACGTGGGTAGCGGGGGGTAGCAATGAGCAGTTCTTC. Translating gives CASRTWVAGGSNEQFF.

This sequence joins TRBV5-1 and TRBJ1-1; 9 bases line up with TRBD1. The ends lost 4 bases at V and 4 bases at J; junction bases unmatched: 17. CDR1 is SGHRS, CDR2 YFSETQ, per germline. The CDR3 runs to 18 residues. This CDR3 is CASSLGPYRGREGTEAFF. For the CDR3, the DNA is TGCGCCAGCAGCCTCGGTCCCTACAGGGGGCGGGAGGGCACTGAAGCTTTCTTT.

This chain connects TRBV10-3 to TRBJ2-1; D is undetermined. V shed 11 bases and J shed 3 bases, with 17 bases lying between them. Per the germline V gene, CDR1 is ENHRY and CDR2 is SYGVKD. The CDR3 contains 14 residues. CDR3 DNA sequence: TGTGCCGTACAAGTCGGCCCCCTCTACAATGAGCAGTTCTTC. It codes for CAVQVGPLYNEQFF.

The CDR3 nucleotides read TGTGCCAGCAGCTCAATGGGGGAATACGGTGAAGCTTTCTTT. Translated, it gives CASSSMGEYGEAFF. The chain carries TRBV11-2 and TRBJ1-1; a weak D match, TRBD1 (5 bases). Germline CDR1 is SGHAT and CDR2 is FQNNGV. Trimming shortened V by 4 bases and J by 7 bases, and 16 bases separated the two germline ends. This CDR3 contains 14 residues.

The chain joins TRBV6-1 to TRBJ1-3; no firm D call. Germline V CDR1 and CDR2: MNHNS, SASEGT. This CDR3 is 15 amino acids long. V lost 6 bases, J lost 0 bases, and 12 bases lay in between. CDR3 sequence reads: CASRVGTVSGNTIYF. CDR3 in DNA: TGTGCCAGCAGGGTGGGAACAGTCTCTGGAAACACCATATATTTT.

The gene calls are TRBV28 and TRBJ2-3; 11 nucleotides match TRBD2. Germline V gene data show CDR1 as MDHEN and CDR2 as SYDVKM. V shed 6 bases, J shed 2 bases, and the junction held 13 bases outside the gene matches. The CDR3 is 18 residues long. This CDR3 reads CASSLGLAVGRYTDTQYF. CDR3 DNA: TGTGCCAGCAGCCTGGGACTAGCGGTCGGGAGGTACACAGATACGCAGTATTTT.

The genes are TRBV10-2 and TRBJ2-3; D perhaps matches TRBD1 (6 bases). The germline V gene encodes CDR1 WSHSY and CDR2 SAAADI. V shed 7 bases and J shed 5 bases, with 16 bases lying between them. The CDR3 spans 14 residues. CDR3 region: CASNPGGPKDTQYF. CDR3 sequence (DNA): TGCGCCAGCAACCCTGGGGGCCCGAAAGATACGCAGTATTTT.